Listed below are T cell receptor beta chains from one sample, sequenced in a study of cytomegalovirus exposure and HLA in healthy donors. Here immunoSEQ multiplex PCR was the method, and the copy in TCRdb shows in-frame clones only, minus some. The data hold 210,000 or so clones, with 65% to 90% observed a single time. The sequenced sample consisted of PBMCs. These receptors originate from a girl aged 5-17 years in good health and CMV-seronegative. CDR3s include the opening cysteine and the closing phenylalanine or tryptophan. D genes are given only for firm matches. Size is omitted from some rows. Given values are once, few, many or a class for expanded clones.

CASSLGTGARSGSRDTQYF | TGTGCCAGCAGCTTGGGGACAGGGGCACGGAGCGGGAGTCGGGATACGCAGTATTTT | - | TRBJ2-3 | TRBD1 | TRBV7-3
CASSYVLGGLPNEQFF | TGTGCCAGCAGTTACGTCCTTGGAGGACTACCCAATGAGCAGTTCTTC | - | TRBJ2-1 | - | TRBV6-5
CASSPDDRGGKGAFF | TGTGCCAGCTCACCAGACGACAGGGGGGGCAAGGGAGCTTTCTTT | - | TRBJ1-1 | TRBD1 | TRBV18
CASSRSTGEQYF | TGTGCCAGCTCACGCTCGACAGGGGAGCAGTACTTC | - | TRBJ2-7 | TRBD1 | TRBV18
CASSRGLAGEGVTQYF | TGTGCCAGCAGCCGGGGACTAGCGGGAGAAGGGGTTACGCAGTATTTT | - | TRBJ2-3 | TRBD2 | TRBV5-4
CASSEQGDYGYTF | TGTGCCAGCAGTGAACAGGGGGACTATGGCTACACCTTC | few | TRBJ1-2 | TRBD1 | TRBV2
CASSADLDREQYF | TGTGCCAGCAGTGCGGATCTCGACAGGGAGCAGTACTTC | - | TRBJ2-7 | - | TRBV6-1
CAWGDEQFF | TGTGCCTGGGGAGATGAGCAGTTCTTC | - | TRBJ2-1 | - | TRBV30
CASSYGGSGNTIYF | TGTGCCAGCAGTTATGGAGGCTCTGGAAACACCATATATTTT | - | TRBJ1-3 | - | TRBV6-6
CASSKAHLMGTDTQYF | TGTGCCAGCAGCAAAGCTCACTTGATGGGCACAGATACGCAGTATTTT | - | TRBJ2-3 | - | TRBV21-1
CASSQDRGEKTQYF | TGTGCCAGCAGCCAAGATCGAGGTGAGAAGACCCAGTACTTC | - | TRBJ2-5 | - | TRBV4-2
CSARLSETQYF | TGCAGTGCTAGATTATCCGAGACCCAGTACTTC | once | TRBJ2-5 | - | TRBV20-1
CASSLAAVVRQGEAFF | TGTGCCAGCAGCTTAGCGGCTGTTGTGAGACAGGGTGAAGCTTTCTTT | - | TRBJ1-1 | TRBD1 | TRBV7-2
CASSLDPLAGGQDTQYF | TGCGCCAGCAGCCTGGACCCCCTAGCGGGGGGGCAAGATACGCAGTATTTT | - | TRBJ2-3 | TRBD2 | TRBV5-1
CASSETANTEAFF | TGTGCCAGCAGCGAGACAGCGAACACTGAAGCTTTCTTT | - | TRBJ1-1 | - | TRBV7-3
CASSSDGVTSTDTQYF | TGCGCCAGCAGCTCGGACGGGGTGACTAGCACAGATACGCAGTATTTT | - | TRBJ2-3 | - | TRBV5-1
CASSNQRSRGQETQYF | TGTGCCAGCAGCAACCAGCGGTCACGGGGCCAAGAGACCCAGTACTTC | few | TRBJ2-5 | - | TRBV7-2
CARTSGTLEETQYF | TGTGCCCGGACTAGCGGGACCCTCGAGGAGACCCAGTACTTC | - | TRBJ2-5 | TRBD2 | TRBV30
CASSSLDRIYNEQFF | TGTGCCAGCAGTTCTCTGGACAGGATCTACAATGAGCAGTTCTTC | - | TRBJ2-1 | TRBD1 | TRBV27
CASSPSRDSLYEQYF | TGTGCCAGCAGTCCCTCGCGGGACTCCCTTTACGAGCAGTACTTC | - | TRBJ2-7 | - | TRBV28
CASSGDYSNQPQHF | TGTGCCAGCTCAGGGGATTATAGCAATCAGCCCCAGCATTTT | - | TRBJ1-5 | - | TRBV2
CASSHRVVNTEAFF | TGTGCCAGCAGCCACAGGGTTGTGAACACTGAAGCTTTCTTT | - | TRBJ1-1 | - | TRBV28
CASRKWGGMKEGDEQFF | TGCGCCAGCCGCAAATGGGGGGGCATGAAGGAGGGGGATGAGCAGTTCTTC | - | TRBJ2-1 | - | TRBV4-1
CASRLDRGSTDTQYF | TGTGCCAGCAGATTAGACAGGGGCAGCACAGATACGCAGTATTTT | - | TRBJ2-3 | TRBD1 | TRBV6-1
CASSYRGNTGELFF | TGTGCCAGCAGTTATAGGGGAAACACCGGGGAGCTGTTTTTT | - | TRBJ2-2 | - | TRBV6-5
CAISGRGEDGYTF | TGTGCCATCAGTGGTAGGGGCGAGGATGGCTACACCTTC | - | TRBJ1-2 | - | TRBV10-3
CASSRPGQGYQPQHF | TGTGCCAGCAGTCGGCCGGGACAGGGGTATCAGCCCCAGCATTTT | - | TRBJ1-5 | TRBD1 | TRBV28
CASSVVGASDEEAFF | TGTGCCAGCAGCGTAGTGGGGGCTTCGGACGAGGAAGCTTTCTTT | - | TRBJ1-1 | - | TRBV9
CASSLDGKGQPQHF | TGCGCCAGCAGCTTGGACGGGAAGGGACAGCCCCAGCATTTT | - | TRBJ1-5 | - | TRBV5-1
CASGLTYNSPLHF | TGTGCCAGCGGTCTGACCTATAATTCACCCCTCCACTTT | - | TRBJ1-6 | - | TRBV19
CASSPRQGANNEQFF | TGTGCCAGCAGCCCGAGACAGGGAGCAAACAATGAGCAGTTCTTC | - | TRBJ2-1 | TRBD1 | TRBV6-5